This record looks at one T cell receptor (beta chain) sequence and its context. The data were taken from a study of identical twins. Template switching introduced a universal primer site, and the cDNA bore unique molecular identifiers. TCRdb independently ran MiXCR on the 5' RACE reads; one entry per CDR3 protein. The table has about 530,000 distinct CDR3 sequences, roughly 15% seen once. The CDR3 loop spans 16 amino acids. Trimming removed 0 bases at V and 7 bases at J, with 18 bases between. Germline V CDR1 and CDR2: LNHNV, YYDKDF (reference sequence). The same data also contributed to another study, on yellow fever vaccine responses in identical twins.

The chain joins TRBV15 to TRBJ1-2; tentatively, D is TRBD1 (5 bases). Sequencing was performed on CD4+ T cells sorted from blood. The TCR was taken from a woman in her late teens or twenties in good health. CDR3 sequence reads: CATSRDTGVGLGGYTF. The CDR3 DNA reads TGTGCCACCAGCAGAGATACAGGTGTGGGGCTCGGTGGCTACACCTTC. Combining the CDR3 with reference TRBV15 and TRBJ1-2 gives the whole variable domain DAMVIQNPRYQVTQFGKPVTLSCSQTLNHNVMYWYQQKSSQAPKLLFHYYDKDFNNEADTPDNFQSRRPNTSFCFLDIRSPGLGDTAMYLCATSRDTGVGLGGYTFGSGTRLTVV.